One sample yielded the 10 T cell receptor beta chains listed below, sequenced in a study of human T cells and chemical hapten exposure. Time point here: patch test 1, 2 weeks after DPC sensitization. Treatment in this sample: therapeutic diphenylcyclopropenone sensitization with weekly scalp DPC. TCRdb independently ran MiXCR on the RACE reads; one entry per CDR3 protein. This sample has 150,000 to 200,000 distinct CDR3 sequences, with about 14% found just once. Sequenced here: whole blood, sampled in connection with sensitization to the hapten diphenylcyclopropenone (DPC). These receptor sequences come from a woman in her 30s with alopecia areata. Some clones in this sample may be carry-over from other donors' samples.

This clonotype has a count of ten or more. J is TRBJ2-3 and V is TRBV29-1, with D possibly TRBD2 on 6 matching bases. Germline-derived CDR1 and CDR2 are SQVTM and ANQGSEA. CDR3 size: 14 residues. The germline V and J ends were trimmed by 1 base and 0 bases, with 8 bases remaining between them. The CDR3 DNA reads TGCAGCGTTGAAGGAGGGACTAGCACAGATACGCAGTATTTT. Its protein product is CSVEGGTSTDTQYF.

In its sample, this clonotype was seen a few times. The chain uses TRBV11-2 and TRBJ2-1, with a weak D call TRBD1 (6 bases). Germline V gene data show CDR1 as SGHAT and CDR2 as FQNNGV. There are 17 residues in the CDR3. V was cut by 3 bases and J by 7 bases, with 22 bases left in between. The CDR3 is CASSFRWVDSGVNEQFF. The CDR3 nucleotides read TGTGCCAGCAGCTTTCGGTGGGTGGATTCAGGGGTGAATGAGCAGTTCTTC.

A note on this clonotype: A much larger clone differs by one base, so this may be a read error. The gene calls are TRBV29-1 and TRBJ1-5, with 8 bases lining up with TRBD1. Trimming at V came to 7 bases and at J to 3 bases, leaving 5 bases not matched to a gene. Germline V gives CDR1 SQVTM, CDR2 ANQGSEA. This CDR3 is built from 13 residues. CDR3: CSALTGDNQPQHF. The CDR3 nucleotides are TGCAGCGCGCTGACAGGGGACAATCAGCCCCAGCATTTT.

The chain recombines TRBV6-5 with TRBJ1-6, with a weak D call TRBD1 (6 bases). Germline values: CDR1 MNHEY, CDR2 SVGAGI. The CDR3 is made up of 14 amino acids. Trimming removed 6 bases from V and 7 bases from J, with 13 bases in between. The CDR3 protein is CASSGGPRNSPLHF. The DNA of the CDR3 is TGTGCCAGCAGCGGGGGCCCAAGAAATTCACCCCTCCACTTT.

This chain uses TRBV12-3 or TRBV12-4 with TRBJ2-3; the D gene is possibly TRBD1 (6 bases). CDR3 length: 13 residues. The V gene lost 3 bases and the J gene lost 10 bases, with 14 bases spanning the gap. CDR3 sequence reads: CASSLADRISQYF. The CDR3 DNA follows: TGTGCCAGCAGTTTGGCAGACAGGATTTCGCAGTATTTT.

The V gene is TRBV29-1, the J gene TRBJ1-1; D gene ambiguous. V was shortened by 0 bases and J by 9 bases, with 11 bases between the two germline ends. This CDR3 comprises 12 residues. Per germline, CDR1 SQVTM and CDR2 ANQGSEA. For the CDR3, the DNA is TGCAGCGTTGAAGAAGGGCGGAGGCAAGCTTTCTTT. It is translated as CSVEEGRRQAFF.

In this sample, this clonotype turned up a few times. V and J are TRBV15 and TRBJ1-4, with D unclear. CDR3 length: 15 residues. Trimming took off 1 base at V and 2 bases at J, with 8 bases between the two ends. Germline V gene lookup returns CDR1 LNHNV and CDR2 YYDKDF (reference sequence). Written as DNA, the CDR3 is TGTGCCACCAGCAGAGTCCTGGGGACTAATGAAAAACTGTTTTTT. This sequence encodes CATSRVLGTNEKLFF.

This clonotype was observed a few times. V is TRBV20-1 and J is TRBJ2-3; 8 nucleotides agree with TRBD2. V lost 0 bases to trimming and J lost 2 bases; unmatched junction nucleotides: 7. This CDR3 region has 16 residues. Germline V gene lookup returns CDR1 DFQATT and CDR2 SNEGSKA (reference sequence). CDR3 amino acids: CSARDISGGPTDTQYF. CDR3 in DNA: TGCAGTGCTAGAGATATAAGCGGGGGACCCACAGATACGCAGTATTTT.

The chain carries TRBV24-1 and TRBJ1-1; 7 bases map to TRBD1. J lost 0 bases, V lost 9 bases, and 3 bases had no gene match. Germline V gene lookup returns CDR1 KGHDR and CDR2 SFDVKD. This CDR3 has 13 residues. The CDR3: CATRDSLNTEAFF. The CDR3 DNA follows: TGTGCCACCCGGGACAGTCTGAACACTGAAGCTTTCTTT.

This sequence joins TRBV28 and TRBJ2-2; TRBD2 might be the D (6 bases). The CDR3 length is 16 residues. V was trimmed by 8 bases and J by 3 bases, leaving 19 bases between them. Germline CDR1 reads MDHEN; CDR2 reads SYDVKM. This CDR3 is CASFDSGRGYTGELFF. CDR3 DNA: TGTGCCAGCTTCGACTCGGGGCGGGGCTACACCGGGGAGCTGTTTTTT.